The 30 T cell receptor beta chains below were found in one sample sequenced in a study of cytomegalovirus exposure and HLA in healthy donors (dated by TCRdb to the late 2010s). Libraries came from the immunoSEQ multiplex PCR assay. The table comes from immuneACCESS by way of TCRdb, which keeps in-frame sequences with V and J called. Part of the clones is missing from these tables; in studies checked, under half for an unresolved V gene and the rest for unknown reasons. This sample has about 79,000 clones in its table, and approximately 93% of those were observed once. 3.6% of the sample belongs to the ten largest clones. Sequencing was done on a sample of PBMCs. The receptors come from a woman aged 25-40 years in good health and CMV-seronegative.

The chain recombines TRBV7-3 with TRBJ1-1; D ambiguous. CDR3 length: 13 amino acids. Trimming removed 4 bases at V and 6 bases at J, with 12 bases between. Germline CDR1 is SGHTA and CDR2 is FQGTGA. CDR3 DNA: TGTGCCAGCAGCTCAGAGGACGGGGCTGAAGCTTTCTTT. Its translation is CASSSEDGAEAFF.

V and J are TRBV30 and TRBJ1-1; TRBD1 might be the D (5 bases). Germline V CDR1 and CDR2: GTSNPN, SVGIG (reference sequence). Trimming removed 5 bases at V and 5 bases at J, with 18 bases between. The CDR3 loop spans 14 amino acids. The CDR3 DNA reads as TGTGCCTGGGACCCCGGCCCGGGGGGGACTGAAGCTTTCTTT. This encodes CAWDPGPGGTEAFF.

This rearrangement joins TRBV5-1 to TRBJ1-3, with 9 bases fitting TRBD1. This CDR3 contains 17 residues. Germline CDR1 SGHRS, CDR2 YFSETQ. Trimming at V came to 4 bases and at J to 2 bases, leaving 10 bases not matched to a gene. The CDR3 bases are TGCGCCAGCAGCCGGGACAGGGTTGACTTAACTGGAAACACCATATATTTT. Its protein is CASSRDRVDLTGNTIYF.

The chain recombines TRBV15 with TRBJ2-1; tentatively, D is TRBD1 (6 bases). Per germline, CDR1 LNHNV and CDR2 YYDKDF (reference sequence). V gave up 3 bases and J gave up 7 bases, with 13 bases separating them. CDR3 length equals 14 residues. CDR3 residues: CATSRDMRGNEQFF. The CDR3 DNA sequence: TGTGCCACCAGCAGGGACATGAGGGGGAATGAGCAGTTCTTC.

The genes are TRBV5-4 and TRBJ2-5, with TRBD1 identical over 8 bases. The CDR3 loop spans 14 amino acids. The trim removed 4 bases at V and 5 bases at J, leaving 7 bases unmatched. Germline assignment: CDR1 SGHNT and CDR2 YYREEE (reference sequence). The CDR3 bases are TGTGCCAGCAGCCCAGGGGGCTGGGCGGAGACCCAGTACTTC. It yields the protein CASSPGGWAETQYF.

The CDR3 region is CASSFWRDRGTDTQYF. The CDR3 region has the DNA TGTGCCAGCAGCTTTTGGAGGGACAGGGGCACAGATACGCAGTATTTT. V usage is TRBV5-5 and J usage is TRBJ2-3, with 9 positions matching TRBD1. The CDR3 runs to 16 residues. V shed 2 bases and J 1 base; nucleotides not matched to a gene: 5. Germline CDR1 reads SGHKS; CDR2 reads YYEKEE (reference sequence).

This rearrangement joins TRBV19 to TRBJ1-3; 8 bases match TRBD1. CDR3 length: 13 residues. J was trimmed by 9 bases and V by 6 bases; bases with no gene match: 7. Germline CDR1 and CDR2: LNHDA and SQIVND (reference sequence). DNA of the CDR3: TGTGCCAGTAGCGACAGGGGTCGGAGCACCATATATTTT. Encoded protein: CASSDRGRSTIYF.

This chain joins TRBV11-2 and TRBJ2-5; 11 bases agree with TRBD2. TRBJ2-7 explains the end of the DNA better; the J call may be wrong. This CDR3 is built from 15 residues. Germline values: CDR1 SGHAT, CDR2 FQNNGV. CDR3 in DNA: TGTGCCAGCAGCAGAGGGACTAGCGGATACTACGAGCAGTACTTC. Its protein is CASSRGTSGYYEQYF.

This clone was recorded only once. The chain carries TRBV18 and TRBJ1-1; D unclear. The CDR3 runs to 17 residues. V lost 3 bases and J 0 bases, leaving 17 bases between the germline ends. Germline lookup yields CDR1 KGHSH and CDR2 LQKENI. This chain's CDR3 is CASSPRRASILNTEAFF. The CDR3 DNA follows: TGTGCCAGCTCACCGAGGCGCGCCAGTATACTGAACACTGAAGCTTTCTTT.

The chain has TRBV2 and TRBJ2-6; 7 nucleotides match TRBD1. Losses at the gene ends were 6 bases for V and 4 bases for J; bases not matched to a gene: 12. This CDR3 region has 17 residues. The germline V gene has CDR1 SNHLY and CDR2 FYNNEI. CDR3 sequence: CASSRDSPEVGANVLTF. The CDR3 DNA reads TGTGCCAGCAGCCGGGACAGCCCTGAGGTGGGGGCCAACGTCCTGACTTTC. Full variable domain (missing parts from reference TRBV2 and TRBJ2-6): EPEVTQTPSHQVTQMGQEVILRCVPISNHLYFYWYRQILGQKVEFLVSFYNNEISEKSEIFDDQFSVERPDGSNFTLKIRSTKLEDSAMYFCASSRDSPEVGANVLTFGAGSRLTVL.

The gene calls are TRBV27 and TRBJ2-1, with 9 bases lining up with TRBD2. This CDR3 has 15 amino acids. CDR1 is MNHEY, CDR2 SMNVEV, per germline (reference sequence). The V segment lost 1 base and the J segment 8 bases; nucleotides outside the gene matches: 6. CDR3 sequence reads: CASSLLRRTSDEQFF. As DNA, the CDR3 is TGTGCCAGCAGTTTATTGCGTAGGACTAGCGATGAGCAGTTCTTC.

The rearrangement uses TRBV7-2 and TRBJ2-5; 8 bases agree with TRBD2. V shed 5 bases and J 4 bases; nucleotides not matched to a gene: 9. CDR1 is SGHTA, CDR2 FQGNSA, per germline. The CDR3 spans 15 residues. CDR3 nucleotides: TGTGCCAGCAGCCCCCGGACTAGCACCACAGAGACCCAGTACTTC. Translated, it gives CASSPRTSTTETQYF.

This clone was observed once. The chain combines TRBV4-3 with TRBJ1-1; tentatively, D is TRBD1 (6 bases). Per germline, CDR1 LGHNA and CDR2 YSLEER. With 8 bases removed from V and 3 bases from J, the gap between germline ends came to 22 bases. The CDR3 covers 16 residues. This CDR3 is CASGRSSRGGDTEAFF. The CDR3 coding sequence is TGCGCCAGCGGACGATCTTCCAGGGGAGGGGACACTGAAGCTTTCTTT.

This sequence joins TRBV7-2 and TRBJ2-7; 14 bases fit TRBD2. This CDR3 contains 18 residues. V dropped 3 bases and J dropped 4; count of bases not matched to a gene: 11. CDR1 and CDR2 from the germline V gene are SGHTA and FQGNSA. In nucleotides, the CDR3 is TGTGCCAGCAGCTTGACTAGCGGGGGGGCCACGTTTGTGTACGAGCAGTACTTC. Protein sequence: CASSLTSGGATFVYEQYF.

J is TRBJ2-1 and V is TRBV11-2, with 12 bases lining up with TRBD2. The CDR3 runs 15 residues. The germline V gene has CDR1 SGHAT and CDR2 FQNNGV. V trimming: 1 base; J trimming: 5 bases; junction bases outside the gene matches: 0. CDR3 protein: CASSLGTSGNNEQFF. The CDR3 nucleotides read TGTGCCAGCAGCTTAGGGACTAGCGGGAACAATGAGCAGTTCTTC.

This clone was counted once. V is TRBV9 and J is TRBJ1-2; maybe TRBD1 (6 bases). The V gene's germline CDR1 is SGDLS and CDR2 YYNGEE. CDR3 length: 12 amino acids. V was pared by 3 bases and J by 4 bases, with 7 bases between. The CDR3 region is CASSAGVYGYTF. The CDR3 DNA is TGTGCCAGCAGCGCAGGGGTCTATGGCTACACCTTC.

The rearrangement joins TRBV5-6 to TRBJ1-1; D is unresolved. V was clipped by 2 bases and J by 3 bases, with 5 bases between them. The CDR3 has 12 residues. Germline V gene sequence: CDR1 SGHDT, CDR2 YYEEEE. CDR3 DNA: TGTGCCAGCAGCTTTTCGGACACTGAAGCTTTCTTT. As protein: CASSFSDTEAFF.

This rearrangement joins TRBV28 to TRBJ2-4; 8 positions agree with TRBD1. The J segment lost 0 bases and the V segment lost 4 bases, leaving 11 bases of the junction unmatched. The germline gives CDR1 MDHEN, CDR2 SYDVKM. This CDR3 comprises 18 residues. The CDR3 sequence is CASSSYPRQGLAKNIQYF. CDR3 nucleotide sequence: TGTGCCAGCAGTTCGTACCCTAGACAGGGGCTAGCCAAAAACATTCAGTACTTC.

The rearrangement links TRBV5-6 to TRBJ1-4, with 7 bases lining up with TRBD1. Germline CDR1 reads SGHDT; CDR2 reads YYEEEE. The V gene end was trimmed by 0 bases and the J gene end by 6 bases; junction bases not matched to a gene: 2. This CDR3 spans 14 amino acids. The CDR3 loop is CASSLEGAHEKLFF. CDR3 coding DNA: TGTGCCAGCAGCTTGGAGGGGGCTCATGAAAAACTGTTTTTT.

A single count supports this clone. It is unclear where the CDR3 begins or ends on the DNA, so no DNA is shown, and the CDR3 is as TCRdb lists it. The rearrangement joins TRBV6-5 to TRBJ1-2; the tabulated D call, TRBD1, remains unverified against the DNA. In germline, CDR1 is MNHEY, CDR2 SVGAGI. The CDR3 sequence runs 15 residues, both termini included. The CDR3: CASSYSVPENYGYTF.

This clone was picked up one time. This chain joins TRBV7-9 and TRBJ2-5, with 8 bases identical to TRBD2. The ends lost 4 bases at V and 1 base at J; junction bases unmatched: 5. Germline CDR1 reads SEHNR; CDR2 reads FQNEAQ (reference sequence). This CDR3 has 15 amino acids. CDR3 amino acids: CASSSLAGPQETQYF. As DNA, the CDR3 is TGTGCCAGCAGCTCTTTAGCGGGGCCCCAAGAGACCCAGTACTTC.

The rearrangement uses TRBV19 and TRBJ1-4; 10 nucleotides match TRBD1. The CDR3 runs 16 residues. The germline gives CDR1 LNHDA, CDR2 SQIVND (reference sequence). V shed 6 bases, J shed 7 bases, and the junction held 11 bases outside the gene matches. The CDR3 sequence is CASRNRDRGLFEKLFF. CDR3 DNA sequence: TGTGCCAGTAGAAACCGGGACAGGGGACTTTTTGAAAAACTGTTTTTT.

The chain employs TRBV5-1 and TRBJ2-2, with a tentative D call TRBD1 (5 bases). This CDR3 contains 15 residues. The germline V gene has CDR1 SGHRS and CDR2 YFSETQ. V dropped 5 bases and J dropped 0 bases, with 11 bases sitting between them. CDR3 loop: CASRGSGTNTGELFF. The CDR3 DNA sequence: TGCGCCAGCAGAGGCTCAGGGACGAACACCGGGGAGCTGTTTTTT.

The genes are TRBV11-2 and TRBJ1-2, with 7 bases lining up with TRBD1. The CDR3 sequence is 15 residues long. Germline V lookup: CDR1 SGHAT, CDR2 FQNNGV. V dropped 10 bases and J dropped 6; count of bases not matched to a gene: 17. This CDR3 reads CATQAGLTGVDGYTF. The CDR3 DNA follows: TGTGCCACACAAGCGGGCCTTACAGGGGTAGATGGCTACACCTTC.

This rearrangement joins TRBV19 to TRBJ2-7; 7 nucleotides agree with TRBD2. This CDR3 contains 15 residues. J gave up 0 bases and V 3 bases, and 5 bases lay outside the gene matches. Germline V gene lookup returns CDR1 LNHDA and CDR2 SQIVND (reference sequence). The CDR3 spells CASSMVLAASYEQYF. The CDR3 DNA sequence: TGTGCCAGTAGTATGGTCCTAGCGGCCTCCTACGAGCAGTACTTC. The entire variable domain, with the rest obtained from reference TRBV19 and TRBJ2-7, is as follows: DGGITQSPKYLFRKEGQNVTLSCEQNLNHDAMYWYRQDPGQGLRLIYYSQIVNDFQKGDIAEGYSVSREKKESFPLTVTSAQKNPTAFYLCASSMVLAASYEQYFGPGTRLTVT.

V and J are TRBV10-1 and TRBJ1-1; TRBD1 matches at 10 bases. There are 14 residues in the CDR3. J was trimmed by 6 bases and V by 0 bases; bases with no gene match: 1. The germline gives CDR1 WNHNN, CDR2 SYGVQD (reference sequence). The CDR3 sequence: CASSESGTGAEAFF. CDR3 sequence (DNA): TGCGCCAGCAGTGAGTCCGGGACAGGGGCTGAAGCTTTCTTT.

V usage is TRBV19 and J usage is TRBJ2-2, with 7 bases that match TRBD1. Germline CDR1 is LNHDA and CDR2 is SQIVND (reference sequence). V lost 7 bases, J lost 0 bases, and 5 bases stayed unmatched. There are 15 residues in the CDR3. CDR3 bases: TGTGCCAGTAAAAGGGACAGAGCGAACACCGGGGAGCTGTTTTTT. It specifies CASKRDRANTGELFF.

V gene TRBV27 combines with J gene TRBJ2-1, with TRBD2 matching over 7 bases. V dropped 4 bases and J dropped 7; count of bases not matched to a gene: 7. This CDR3 contains 14 residues. CDR1 and CDR2 (germline): MNHEY, SMNVEV (reference sequence). Written as DNA, the CDR3 is TGTGCCAGCAGTTCGGGCAGCGGGAAAAATGAGCAGTTCTTC. This sequence encodes CASSSGSGKNEQFF.

The chain uses TRBV10-3 and TRBJ1-2, with 7 bases fitting TRBD1. Germline CDR1 and CDR2: ENHRY and SYGVKD. V was pared by 2 bases and J by 12 bases, with 12 bases of the junction left unmatched. The CDR3 totals 14 residues. The DNA of the CDR3 is TGTGCCATCAGTGAGGGGAAACAGGGGCCCCTCGACACCTTC. Translation: CAISEGKQGPLDTF.

The V and J genes are TRBV27 and TRBJ1-1; TRBD1 aligns across 8 bases. The CDR3 has 15 residues. Germline CDR1 is MNHEY and CDR2 is SMNVEV (reference sequence). V was clipped by 6 bases and J by 10 bases; unmatched bases: 16. CDR3 nucleotide sequence: TGTGCCAGCAGCCAAACCCGGGACAGGAGGTATGGAGCTTTCTTT. Encoded protein: CASSQTRDRRYGAFF.